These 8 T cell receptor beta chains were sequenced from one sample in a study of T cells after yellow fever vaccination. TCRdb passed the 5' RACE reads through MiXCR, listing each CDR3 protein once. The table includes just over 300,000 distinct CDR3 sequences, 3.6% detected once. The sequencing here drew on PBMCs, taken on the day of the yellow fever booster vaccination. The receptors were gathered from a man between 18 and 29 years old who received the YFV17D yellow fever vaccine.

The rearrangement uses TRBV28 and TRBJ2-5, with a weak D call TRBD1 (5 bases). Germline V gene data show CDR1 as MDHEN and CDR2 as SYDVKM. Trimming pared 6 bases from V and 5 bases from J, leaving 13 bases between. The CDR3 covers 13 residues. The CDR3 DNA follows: TGTGCCAGCAGCACAGGCGTGACGGAGACCCAGTACTTC. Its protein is CASSTGVTETQYF.

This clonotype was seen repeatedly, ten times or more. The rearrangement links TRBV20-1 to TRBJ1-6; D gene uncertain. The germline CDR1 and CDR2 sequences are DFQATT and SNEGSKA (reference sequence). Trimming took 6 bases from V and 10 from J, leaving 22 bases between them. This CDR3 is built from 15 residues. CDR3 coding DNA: TGCAGTGCCGCCCCCCCGGGTTGGGATCGATCACCCCTCCACTTT. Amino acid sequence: CSAAPPGWDRSPLHF.

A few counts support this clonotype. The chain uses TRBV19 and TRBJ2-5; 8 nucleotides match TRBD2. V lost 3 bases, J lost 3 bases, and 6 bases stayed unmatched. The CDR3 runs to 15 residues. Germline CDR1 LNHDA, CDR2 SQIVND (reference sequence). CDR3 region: CASSMRREVKETQYF. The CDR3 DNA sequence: TGTGCCAGTAGTATGAGGCGGGAGGTAAAAGAGACCCAGTACTTC.

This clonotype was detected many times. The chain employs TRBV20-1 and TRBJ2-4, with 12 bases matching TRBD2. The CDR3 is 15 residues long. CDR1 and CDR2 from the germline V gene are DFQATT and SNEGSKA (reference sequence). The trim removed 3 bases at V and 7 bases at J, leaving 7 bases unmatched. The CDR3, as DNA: TGCAGTGCTAGGGAAGGACTAGCGGGGTGGAACATTCAGTACTTC. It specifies CSAREGLAGWNIQYF.

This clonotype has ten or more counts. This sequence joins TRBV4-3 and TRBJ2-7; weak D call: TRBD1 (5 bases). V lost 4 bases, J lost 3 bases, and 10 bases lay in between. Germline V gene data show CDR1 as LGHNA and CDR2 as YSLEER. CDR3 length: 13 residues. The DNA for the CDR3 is TGCGCCAGCAGCCGGACACCTAGCTACGAGCAGTACTTC. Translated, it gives CASSRTPSYEQYF.

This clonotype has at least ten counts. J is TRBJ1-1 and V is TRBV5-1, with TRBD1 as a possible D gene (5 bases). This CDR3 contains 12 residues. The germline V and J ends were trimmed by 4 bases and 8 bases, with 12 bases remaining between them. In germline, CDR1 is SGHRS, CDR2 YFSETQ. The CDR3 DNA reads TGCGCCAGCAGCCCGGAAGGGGTCGAAGCTTTCTTT. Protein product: CASSPEGVEAFF.

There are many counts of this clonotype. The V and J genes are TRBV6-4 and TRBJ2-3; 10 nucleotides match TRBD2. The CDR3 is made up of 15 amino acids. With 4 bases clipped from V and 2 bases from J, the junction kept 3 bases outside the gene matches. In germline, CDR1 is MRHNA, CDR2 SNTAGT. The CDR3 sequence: CASSASGGATDTQYF. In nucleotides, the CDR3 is TGTGCCAGCAGTGCGAGCGGGGGGGCCACAGATACGCAGTATTTT.

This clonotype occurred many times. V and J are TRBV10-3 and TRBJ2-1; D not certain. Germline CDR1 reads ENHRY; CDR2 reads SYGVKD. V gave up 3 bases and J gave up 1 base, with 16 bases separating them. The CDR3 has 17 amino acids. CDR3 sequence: CAISDRLGRGSYNEQFF. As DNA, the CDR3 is TGTGCCATCAGTGATCGTTTAGGGCGTGGGTCCTACAATGAGCAGTTCTTC.